This is a list of T cell receptor beta chains from one sample in a study of human T cells and chemical hapten exposure. Each CDR3 protein gets one entry after TCRdb re-called the RACE reads with MiXCR. The sample holds fewer than 85,000 distinct CDR3 sequences; 11% are singletons and the top ten take roughly 1.5%. The input for sequencing was whole blood, taken in connection with sensitization to the hapten diphenylcyclopropenone (DPC). These receptors were taken from a man aged 18 to 30 with alopecia areata. Some clones in this sample may be carry-over from other donors' samples. Each CDR3 is given with its conserved first and last residue. D genes are given only for firm matches. The listing skips clone size in some rows; elsewhere it reads once, few, many or a size class.

-,TRBJ1-4,TRBV29-1,-,CSVTVATNEKLFF,TGCAGCGTAACGGTGGCAACTAATGAAAAACTGTTTTTT
many,TRBJ2-1,TRBV6-6,-,CASRSGTSGYNEQFF,TGTGCCAGCAGATCTGGGACCTCGGGCTACAATGAGCAGTTCTTC
-,TRBJ2-1,TRBV11-2,-,CASSLLTGSLEQFF,TGTGCCAGCAGCTTATTAACAGGGAGTCTCGAGCAGTTCTTC
-,TRBJ2-1,TRBV5-1,TRBD1,CASSTQGADEQFF,TGCGCCAGCAGCACACAGGGGGCGGATGAGCAGTTCTTC
-,TRBJ1-2,TRBV15,-,CATSTLPTGANYGYTF,TGTGCCACCAGCACTCTTCCGACAGGCGCTAACTATGGCTACACCTTC
many,TRBJ2-1,TRBV29-1,TRBD1,CSVEEPGQGWSYNEQFF,TGCAGCGTTGAAGAGCCCGGACAGGGGTGGTCCTACAATGAGCAGTTCTTC
many,TRBJ2-1,TRBV29-1,TRBD1,CSVGQGLSYNEQFF,TGCAGCGTGGGACAGGGCCTATCCTACAATGAGCAGTTCTTC
few,TRBJ1-2,TRBV7-9,-,CASSATPRSYGYTF,TGTGCCAGCAGCGCTACCCCTCGATCCTATGGCTACACCTTC
-,TRBJ2-4,TRBV2,-,CASTQSTLQYF,TGTGCCAGCACTCAAAGCACTCTTCAGTACTTC
few,TRBJ1-1,TRBV9,-,CASSVEGLRTEAFF,TGTGCCAGCAGCGTAGAAGGGTTGCGCACTGAAGCTTTCTTT
-,TRBJ2-2,TRBV2,TRBD1,CASSDADRGLNTGELFF,TGTGCCAGCAGTGATGCAGACAGGGGGCTGAACACCGGGGAGCTGTTTTTT
many,TRBJ2-2,TRBV7-3,-,CASSPLGVSGELFF,TGTGCCAGCAGCCCCCTAGGAGTTAGCGGGGAGCTGTTTTTT
-,TRBJ1-5,TRBV7-8,-,CASRRSGGRATYQPQHF,TGTGCCAGCAGGAGAAGTGGGGGACGGGCGACCTATCAGCCCCAGCATTTT
many,TRBJ1-2,TRBV7-9,-,CASSLDPGVYGYTF,TGTGCCAGCAGCTTAGATCCAGGGGTGTATGGCTACACCTTC
-,TRBJ2-6,TRBV9,TRBD1,CASNRGGANVLTF,TGTGCCAGCAACAGGGGTGGGGCCAACGTCCTGACTTTC
few,TRBJ2-7,TRBV5-6,-,CASSLEGVPSSYEQYF,TGTGCCAGCAGCTTGGAGGGGGTTCCCAGCTCCTACGAGCAGTACTTC
few,TRBJ1-6,TRBV4-3,-,CASSQENYNSPLHF,TGCGCCAGCAGCCAAGAGAACTATAATTCACCCCTCCACTTT
many,TRBJ2-5,TRBV6-2/TRBV6-3,-,CASKRDGQETQYF,TGTGCCAGCAAAAGGGACGGGCAAGAGACCCAGTACTTC
-,TRBJ2-2,TRBV11-2,-,CASSFRGTGELFF,TGTGCCAGCAGCTTTCGGGGGACCGGGGAGCTGTTTTTT
-,TRBJ2-1,TRBV20-1,-,CSAATRLYNEQFF,TGCAGTGCAGCGACTAGATTGTACAATGAGCAGTTCTTC
many,TRBJ2-1,TRBV7-9,-,CASSFWAGVVSEQFF,TGTGCCAGCAGCTTCTGGGCAGGGGTCGTCTCTGAGCAGTTCTTC
many,TRBJ2-7,TRBV11-2,-,CASSRGQFSYEQYF,TGTGCCAGCAGCCGAGGACAGTTCTCCTACGAGCAGTACTTC
many,TRBJ1-1,TRBV12-3/TRBV12-4,-,CASSFWDATEAFF,TGTGCCAGCAGTTTTTGGGACGCAACTGAAGCTTTCTTT
-,TRBJ2-5,TRBV10-3,-,CAISISGTRYQETQYF,TGTGCCATCAGTATTTCCGGGACACGGTACCAAGAGACCCAGTACTTC
many,TRBJ2-2,TRBV7-9,-,CASSSRGGHAANTGELFF,TGTGCCAGCAGCTCCAGGGGGGGCCACGCCGCGAACACCGGGGAGCTGTTTTTT
few,TRBJ1-2,TRBV29-1,TRBD1,CSVYRTGDGYTF,TGCAGCGTGTACCGGACAGGGGATGGCTACACCTTC
many,TRBJ2-2,TRBV7-9,-,CASSFGQHGELFF,TGTGCCAGCAGCTTTGGGCAGCACGGGGAGCTGTTTTTT